This TCR beta chain was sequenced in a study of shared clonotypes between healthy human individuals (dated by TCRdb to 2020 to 2022). Regarding the study in general: The cohort included a few men and a couple of women between 18 and 49 years of age. Each donor's leukapheresis produced roughly between roughly 0.85 and 9.5 billion PBMCs. For each donor, CD4 naive and CD4 memory were each given three plates, CD8 naive was given two plates, and CD8 memory was given one plate. To estimate repertoire size and how much clonotypes are shared between individuals, the study performed deep sequencing of blood TCR repertoires from about five healthy adults. To increase sequencing depth and limit assay-specific biases, TCR repertoire library preparation and sequencing were carried out by different laboratories using diverse techniques. Findings and caveats that apply to the study as a whole: Compared with non-shared clonotypes, clonotypes shared by all four sorted-subset donors had higher generation probabilities. Even with the large sequencing depth, rarefaction of the sorted-subset datasets indicated that sequencing was incomplete. Pairwise subsampling led to the expectation that sequencing depth would affect the degree of clonotype sharing among donors. The genetic and exposure-history diversity represented was limited by the small number of donors. Sharing across a few donors was observed for approximately 5% of naive CD4, less than 4% of naive CD8, over 2% of memory CD4, and around 0.42% of memory CD8 clonotypes. Only blood was sampled, and tissue TCR repertoires likely differ from those in blood. Larger estimated clonotype richness was generally found for naive subsets than for memory subsets.

The donors were healthy, HIV-negative adults with no recently reported acute infections or vaccinations. Every donor was a Caucasian adult living in Nashville, Tennessee, USA. CD4+ T cells were enriched through magnetic negative selection, after which naive cells were positively selected on CD45RA and the remaining negative fraction served as the memory subset. Blood was collected by leukapheresis, and PBMCs were isolated by Ficoll-Histopaque density gradient centrifugation and then cryopreserved in liquid nitrogen vapor phase. Analytical flow cytometry was used to check the purity and quantity of every magnetically sorted T cell population. Genomic DNA was isolated from each sorted fraction and quantified by UV absorbance on a Nanodrop 2000c. Its CDR3 holds 14 amino acids, cysteine through phenylalanine. CDR3 DNA is the only sequence kept; it has 42 bases, read in frame from the first base. CDR1 SGHRS and CDR2 YFSETQ were looked up in the germline V gene.

Using the deep immunoSEQ assay, TCR CDR3 regions were amplified from genomic DNA by multiplex PCR. Extracted genomic DNA from each cell subset was distributed evenly across all wells of several immunoSEQ 96-well plates, and each plate was treated as a replicate. Each replicate PCR for sorted subsets received about 210 ng genomic DNA, equal to around 32,000 T cell genomes. Purified libraries were quantified with a Qubit 3.0 fluorometer, sized on a Bioanalyzer 2100, and re-quantified with the KAPA Library Quantification kit. A separate single-read 150-cycle Illumina NextSeq 550 flow cell was used to sequence each immunoSEQ 96-well plate. Concerning the study's data processing: Because only junctional sequences without quality scores were contained in the immunoSEQ output, filtering matching that applied to full-length reads could not be performed. Sequences were annotated with PyIR, a Python wrapper for IgBLAST v1.9, and V/J genes and CDR3 were assigned using IMGT germline references. Reads were filtered out if the reads had weak V/J assignments (E-value above 1e-6), no CDR3, stop codons, out-of-frame junctions, or ambiguous translated residues. V3J clonotypes were defined by identical inferred V gene, J gene, and CDR3 amino acid sequence. To compute the percentage overlap between repertoires, the number of shared unique clonotypes was divided by the size of the smaller repertoire. RTK rarefaction, the Chao1 estimator, and Recon v2.1 estimates of unobserved clonotypes were used to assess repertoire richness. For all TCRbeta clonotypes obtained by the gDNA method from several donors, generation probabilities were computed with OLGA. TCRdb mirrors the immuneACCESS table, restricted to in-frame sequences. Some clones are absent from its copies; in checked studies, under half trace to an unresolved V gene, and the reason for the others is unknown. The V and J calls and clone size come from that table; D and trimming were worked out from the DNA. This sample gives some 1 million clones in total; roughly 80% of them show up just once. The ten largest account for approximately 1.3% of the sample.

With regard to this clone: Its antigen specificity is not known. It has no much larger one-base neighbor in the sample; base qualities were not kept.

The sequence is built from TRBV5-1 and TRBJ2-5; the D segment could be TRBD2, given 6 matching bases. Near its end, the DNA agrees better with TRBJ2-7, so the J call may be wrong. The receptor was derived from a man between 18 and 35 years old in good health. The material sequenced was memory CD4+ T cells sorted from blood. The sample's cell subset or site label, in plain terms: CD45RA-negative fraction. Here the CDR3 is given as CASSEGGPSYEQYF. The nucleotides are TGCGCCAGCAGTGAGGGAGGCCCCTCCTACGAGCAGTACTTC.